The rows below give T cell receptor beta chains drawn from one sample of a study of regulatory and conventional T cells in RAG deficiency. Libraries were prepared by immunoSEQ multiplex PCR; TCRdb keeps only in-frame clonotypes and omits some of them. This repertoire shows some 31,000 clones, 90% to 95% found once; its top ten account for roughly 0.16%. This sample also appeared in a second study, on regulatory T cells.

The sequencing input was CD25- CD4+ T cells sorted from blood. The origin of the receptors is a human donor in good health. Both conserved end residues are part of each CDR3. A D gene is named only where the DNA matches it firmly. Some rows have no size entry. The others give once, few or many, or a class for an expanded clone.

abundance,d_gene,j_gene,len,v_gene,CDR3aa,CDR3nt
once,.,TRBJ1-3,13,TRBV7-9,CASSSDSGNTIYF,TGTGCCAGCAGCTCGGACAGTGGAAACACCATATATTTT
.,TRBD1,TRBJ1-1,18,TRBV7-9,CASSLVTNRDRSSTEAFF,TGTGCCAGCAGCTTAGTGACGAATCGGGACAGATCGTCCACTGAAGCTTTCTTT
.,TRBD1,TRBJ1-2,12,TRBV6-5,CASRPTGDGYTF,TGTGCCAGCAGGCCGACAGGGGATGGCTACACCTTC
.,.,TRBJ1-5,15,TRBV4-1,CASSREVWGDQPQHF,TGCGCCAGCAGCCGTGAGGTGTGGGGGGATCAGCCCCAGCATTTT
.,.,TRBJ1-4,16,TRBV7-9,CASSSYSAGRGEKLFF,TGTGCCAGCAGCTCTTATTCGGCGGGGCGAGGGGAAAAACTGTTTTTT
once,.,TRBJ2-5,18,TRBV19,CASSIRAKAGGVWETQYF,TGTGCCAGTAGTATCAGAGCAAAGGCAGGAGGGGTTTGGGAGACCCAGTACTTC
.,TRBD1,TRBJ1-2,16,TRBV5-4,CASSFVPGQNSVSYTF,TGTGCCAGCAGCTTTGTACCGGGACAGAACTCTGTGAGCTACACCTTC
.,TRBD1,TRBJ2-7,15,TRBV12-5,CASGLGPGQDYEQYF,TGTGCTAGTGGTTTGGGTCCCGGACAGGACTACGAGCAGTACTTC
.,TRBD1,TRBJ1-6,14,TRBV19,CASSLDRGGSPLHF,TGTGCCAGTAGTTTGGACAGGGGAGGTTCACCCCTCCACTTT
.,.,TRBJ1-4,14,TRBV19,CASRQAATNEKLFF,TGTGCCAGCAGACAGGCTGCAACTAATGAAAAACTGTTTTTT
.,TRBD1,TRBJ1-2,13,TRBV10-3,CAISEGQGGGYTF,TGTGCCATCAGTGAGGGACAGGGAGGTGGCTACACCTTC
.,TRBD1,TRBJ2-7,16,TRBV5-8,CASSSGQGPISYEQYF,TGTGCCAGCAGCTCAGGACAGGGGCCAATCTCCTACGAGCAGTACTTC
.,.,TRBJ2-3,13,TRBV10-1,CASQGGVTDTQYF,TGCGCCAGCCAAGGGGGGGTCACAGATACGCAGTATTTT